This paragraph covers one T cell receptor beta chain sequence. Its cognate antigen is unknown. This entry comes from a study of CD4 T cells in relation to SARS-CoV-2 and coronaviruses. CDR3 length: 12 amino acids. Trimming took 5 bases from V and 2 from J, leaving 6 bases between them. TCRdb keeps only in-frame clones here, not all; method: immunoSEQ multiplex PCR. The table has more than 15,000 clones, 60% to 80% seen once. The unexposed donors gave CD4+ T cells in about 2011-2018, prior to COVID-19. CD4+ T cells were isolated from the cells after more than nine days of culture. This chain uses TRBV12-3 or TRBV12-4 with TRBJ1-1; D is ambiguous. The source of this sequence is a human donor in good health. Sample: CD4+ T cells from PBMCs, cultured in vitro. The CDR3 region is CASSRQNTEAFF. CDR3 sequence (DNA): TGTGCCAGCAGTCGACAAAACACTGAAGCTTTCTTT.